These 27 T cell receptor beta chains were sequenced from one sample in a study of beta chain features in type 1 diabetes. Whole-study results and caveats: Patients with Type 1 diabetes showed moderately but significantly shorter TCRB CDR3s in all four CD4+ subsets.

Antigens for these TCRs are unknown. Expressed TCRB transcripts were sequenced, since all the RNA that had been isolated was reverse transcribed. The repertoire was sequenced with immunoSEQ multiplex PCR; TCRdb's copy has only in-frame clones and lacks some. The profile shows more than 300,000 clones, roughly 12% of them singletons. Source material: naive CD4+ T cells from blood. The receptors originated from a woman younger than 35 with type 1 diabetes.

The chain has TRBV9 and TRBJ2-3, with 8 positions matching TRBD2. V dropped 0 bases and J dropped 4; count of bases not matched to a gene: 4. CDR1 and CDR2 (germline): SGDLS, YYNGEE. The CDR3 runs to 15 residues. The CDR3 reads CASSVDSGTSDTQYF. CDR3 nucleotide sequence: TGTGCCAGCAGCGTAGATAGCGGGACGTCAGATACGCAGTATTTT.

The CDR3: CASSPRQTYEQYF. In DNA, the CDR3 is TGTGCCAGCAGCCCCCGCCAGACCTACGAGCAGTACTTC. The chain recombines TRBV7-2 with TRBJ2-7, with D uncertain. The germline V gene encodes CDR1 SGHTA and CDR2 FQGNSA. V shed 5 bases and J shed 2 bases, with 10 bases lying between them. The CDR3 loop spans 13 amino acids. Filled out from reference TRBV7-2 and TRBJ2-7, the complete variable domain reads GAGVSQSPSNKVTEKGKDVELRCDPISGHTALYWYRQSLGQGLEFLIYFQGNSAPDKSGLPSDRFSAERTGGSVSTLTIQRTQQEDSAVYLCASSPRQTYEQYFGPGTRLTVT.

This clone has only a few counts. This chain connects TRBV15 to TRBJ1-6, with TRBD1 as a possible D gene (5 bases). The CDR3 spans 15 residues. Germline-derived CDR1 and CDR2 are LNHNV and YYDKDF (reference sequence). The V gene lost 0 bases and the J gene lost 6 bases, with 9 bases spanning the gap. This CDR3 reads CATSREKTVNSPLHF. The CDR3 nucleotides read TGTGCCACCAGCAGAGAGAAGACAGTTAATTCACCCCTCCACTTT.

The genes are TRBV7-9 and TRBJ2-2; D unclear. The length of the CDR3 is 12 residues. The germline V gene encodes CDR1 SEHNR and CDR2 FQNEAQ (reference sequence). Deletions cut 5 bases from V and 5 bases from J, with 6 bases between. The DNA of the CDR3 is TGTGCCAGCAGCCCCCCAACCGGGGAGCTGTTTTTT. It translates to CASSPPTGELFF.

This clone was counted only a few times. V gene TRBV9 combines with J gene TRBJ2-1; D is ambiguous. Per germline, CDR1 SGDLS and CDR2 YYNGEE. With 4 bases removed from V and 0 bases from J, the gap between germline ends came to 11 bases. The CDR3 has 15 amino acids. CDR3 region: CASSIAPSSYNEQFF. The CDR3 DNA reads as TGTGCCAGCAGCATCGCACCGAGCTCCTACAATGAGCAGTTCTTC.

V usage is TRBV7-2 and J usage is TRBJ2-1; D might be TRBD2 (7 bases). V lost 5 bases and J 10 bases, leaving 15 bases between the germline ends. This CDR3 comprises 13 residues. Looked up from germline, CDR1 is SGHTA and CDR2 is FQGNSA. CDR3 residues: CASSPWGGREQFF. The CDR3, as DNA: TGTGCCAGCAGCCCCTGGGGGGGGCGGGAGCAGTTCTTC.

This clone was counted only a few times. V and J are TRBV6-6 and TRBJ2-7, with 8 positions matching TRBD2. Unmatched junction bases numbered 8, after V lost 6 bases and J lost 7 bases. CDR1 and CDR2 from the germline V gene are MNHNY and SVGAGI (reference sequence). The CDR3 consists of 13 residues. The DNA for the CDR3 is TGTGCCAGCAGCCGAGGACTAGCCGGGGAGCAGTACTTC. Its translation is CASSRGLAGEQYF.

This clone has a handful of counts. The J gene is TRBJ2-2, the V gene TRBV7-2; D possibly corresponds to TRBD2 (5 bases). The CDR3 is made up of 16 amino acids. V lost 4 bases, J lost 3 bases, and 15 bases lay in between. In germline, CDR1 is SGHTA, CDR2 FQGNSA. The CDR3 sequence: CASSSRGIVDTGELFF. CDR3 in DNA: TGTGCCAGCAGCTCTCGAGGGATTGTGGACACCGGGGAGCTGTTTTTT.

This clone was picked up a small number of times. V and J are TRBV28 and TRBJ1-2; D not resolved. This CDR3 has 15 residues. CDR1 and CDR2 from the germline V gene are MDHEN and SYDVKM. With 7 bases removed from V and 3 bases from J, the gap between germline ends came to 18 bases. Here the CDR3 reads CASIPSAPFHYGYTF. For the CDR3, the DNA is TGTGCCAGCATCCCGAGTGCACCTTTCCACTATGGCTACACCTTC.

The chain links TRBV11-2 to TRBJ1-5, with D possibly matching TRBD1 (5 bases). Per the germline V gene, CDR1 is SGHAT and CDR2 is FQNNGV. The CDR3 contains 14 residues. With 3 bases removed from V and 0 bases from J, the gap between germline ends came to 6 bases. The CDR3 sequence is CASSLTDSNQPQHF. The DNA of the CDR3 is TGTGCCAGCAGCTTGACAGATAGCAATCAGCCCCAGCATTTT.

The chain combines TRBV23-1 with TRBJ1-6; D not certain. TRBV23-1 is an ORF, and what it does is uncertain. Trimming removed 5 bases at V and 10 bases at J, with 18 bases between. This CDR3 contains 15 residues. In DNA form, the CDR3 reads TGCGCCAGCAGTTCCATATCCCGGGTTGACTCACCCCTCCACTTT. Its translation: CASSSISRVDSPLHF.

The chain combines TRBV29-1 with TRBJ2-5; a weak D match, TRBD2 (6 bases). With 7 bases removed from V and 2 bases from J, the gap between germline ends came to 23 bases. There are 16 residues in the CDR3. Germline assignment: CDR1 SQVTM and CDR2 ANQGSEA. In DNA form, the CDR3 reads TGCAGCGCCTGGCTCGTAGCGGTAAACGGGCAAGAGACCCAGTACTTC. Translation gives CSAWLVAVNGQETQYF.

The chain links TRBV9 to TRBJ2-7; 12 positions match TRBD1. Germline V CDR1 and CDR2: SGDLS, YYNGEE. The CDR3 is 14 amino acids. V lost 4 bases to trimming and J lost 9 bases; unmatched junction nucleotides: 8. CDR3 sequence (DNA): TGTGCCAGCAGCCCCCGGGACAGGGGGCTAGGGCAGTACTTC. Encoded protein: CASSPRDRGLGQYF.

This clone was counted between two and nine times. The genes are TRBV6-5 and TRBJ2-1; D call uncertain. The length of the CDR3 is 11 residues. Looked up from germline, CDR1 is MNHEY and CDR2 is SVGAGI. Trimming shortened V by 6 bases and J by 16 bases, and 16 bases separated the two germline ends. CDR3 bases: TGTGCCAGCAGCAGCGTGGGTCTCAGCTTCTTC. Encoded protein: CASSSVGLSFF.

With regard to this clone: The sample holds other DNA sequences that translate to the same CDR3. This chain uses TRBV29-1 with TRBJ1-2, with TRBD1 as a possible D gene (6 bases). CDR1 and CDR2 from the germline V gene are SQVTM and ANQGSEA. V was cut by 6 bases and J by 4 bases, with 9 bases left in between. The CDR3 extends over 11 amino acids. The CDR3 region has the DNA TGCAGCGTGACAGGAGGCTATGGCTACACCTTC. This sequence encodes CSVTGGYGYTF. Together with reference TRBV29-1 and TRBJ1-2, the CDR3 gives the full variable domain: SAVISQKPSRDICQRGTSLTIQCQVDSQVTMMFWYRQQPGQSLTLIATANQGSEATYESGFVIDKFPISRPNLTFSTLTVSNMSPEDSSIYLCSVTGGYGYTFGSGTRLTVV.

The chain carries TRBV13 and TRBJ2-5, with a possible D match to TRBD2 (5 bases). The CDR3 runs 14 residues. Germline loops: CDR1 PRHDT, CDR2 FYEKMQ (reference sequence). With 1 base removed from V and 3 bases from J, the gap between germline ends came to 9 bases. CDR3 amino acids: CASSLAFGEETQYF. DNA for the CDR3: TGTGCCAGCAGCTTAGCGTTCGGGGAAGAGACCCAGTACTTC. Variable domain in full (rest from reference TRBV13 and TRBJ2-5): AAGVIQSPRHLIKEKRETATLKCYPIPRHDTVYWYQQGPGQDPQFLISFYEKMQSDKGSIPDRFSAQQFSDYHSELNMSSLELGDSALYFCASSLAFGEETQYFGPGTRLLVL.

V and J are TRBV4-3 and TRBJ1-2; weak D call: TRBD1 (5 bases). This CDR3 has 15 residues. V lost 1 base, J lost 4 bases, and 13 bases lay in between. The germline V gene has CDR1 LGHNA and CDR2 YSLEER. The CDR3 nucleotides read TGCGCCAGCAGCCAAGGGATCGACAGAATCTATGGCTACACCTTC. Translated: CASSQGIDRIYGYTF.

This clone was counted between two and nine times. The J gene is TRBJ2-3, the V gene TRBV27; no definite D call. Per germline, CDR1 MNHEY and CDR2 SMNVEV (reference sequence). The V and J ends lost 5 bases and 7 bases respectively, with 19 bases between them. CDR3 length: 15 amino acids. CDR3 in amino acids: CASSPPVTLGNTQYF. CDR3 bases: TGTGCCAGCAGTCCTCCGGTGACTCTCGGAAATACGCAGTATTTT.

This chain links TRBV28 with TRBJ1-2, with 9 positions matching TRBD1. V dropped 4 bases and J dropped 6; count of bases not matched to a gene: 9. There are 15 residues in the CDR3. Germline CDR1 and CDR2: MDHEN and SYDVKM. The CDR3 region is CASSSGTGPLDGYTF. CDR3 DNA sequence: TGTGCCAGCAGTTCCGGGACAGGGCCCCTTGATGGCTACACCTTC.

CDR3 loop: CASSPYAGGKYGYTF. As DNA, the CDR3 is TGTGCCAGCAGCCCTTATGCCGGGGGAAAGTATGGCTACACCTTC. The chain uses TRBV6-5 and TRBJ1-2; D possibly corresponds to TRBD1 (5 bases). The V and J ends lost 6 bases and 5 bases respectively, with 19 bases between them. Per germline, CDR1 MNHEY and CDR2 SVGAGI. CDR3 length: 15 residues.

This clone came up a few times. This chain joins TRBV19 and TRBJ2-1, with a possible D match to TRBD1 (6 bases). The ends were cut back, 0 bases at V and 7 bases at J, with 13 bases in the middle. The CDR3 runs to 15 residues. The V gene's germline CDR1 is LNHDA and CDR2 SQIVND (reference sequence). CDR3 bases: TGTGCCAGTAGTATAGAGCTACAGGGCTGGAATGAGCAGTTCTTC. Protein product: CASSIELQGWNEQFF.

Only a few counts were recorded for this clone. The gene calls are TRBV27 and TRBJ1-2; D may be TRBD1 (6 bases). The CDR3 covers 13 residues. Germline V gene lookup returns CDR1 MNHEY and CDR2 SMNVEV (reference sequence). Trimming shortened V by 3 bases and J by 5 bases, and 10 bases separated the two germline ends. DNA of the CDR3: TGTGCCAGCAGTTTCGGACAGCTTTATGGCTACACCTTC. It translates to CASSFGQLYGYTF.

This clone showed up just a few times. The J gene is TRBJ2-7, the V gene TRBV4-1, with 8 bases fitting TRBD2. This CDR3 contains 16 residues. Germline trimming cut 4 bases from V and 1 base from J; bases unmatched to any gene: 9. The germline gives CDR1 MGHRA, CDR2 YSYEKL. The CDR3 coding sequence is TGCGCCAGCAGCCTCGGGGGGGGAGAGGGTTCCTACGAGCAGTACTTC. This codes for CASSLGGGEGSYEQYF.

The chain employs TRBV5-1 and TRBJ1-1; D is undetermined. CDR3 size: 14 residues. Per the germline V gene, CDR1 is SGHRS and CDR2 is YFSETQ. Trimming removed 0 bases at V and 7 bases at J, with 13 bases between. The CDR3 sequence: CASSLARQQYEAFF. CDR3 bases: TGCGCCAGCAGCTTGGCCCGCCAACAGTATGAAGCTTTCTTT.

This chain uses TRBV29-1 with TRBJ2-7; 9 positions match TRBD2. The trim removed 4 bases at V and 7 bases at J, leaving 8 bases unmatched. This CDR3 has 13 amino acids. The germline gives CDR1 SQVTM, CDR2 ANQGSEA. CDR3 loop: CSVGTHTSGEQYF. CDR3 DNA sequence: TGCAGCGTTGGAACCCACACTAGCGGGGAGCAGTACTTC.

A few counts support this clone. The rearrangement joins TRBV29-1 to TRBJ1-4; no reliable D call. CDR1 and CDR2 from the germline V gene are SQVTM and ANQGSEA. V lost 7 bases, J lost 0 bases, and 6 bases lay in between. The CDR3 loop spans 12 amino acids. The DNA of the CDR3 is TGCAGCGCCGTAGCAACTAATGAAAAACTGTTTTTT. Translating gives CSAVATNEKLFF.

The table lists this clone with a few counts. The V gene is TRBV5-5, the J gene TRBJ1-5; D may be TRBD1 (5 bases). CDR1 is SGHKS, CDR2 YYEKEE, per germline (reference sequence). The CDR3 length is 14 residues. V lost 6 bases to trimming and J lost 2 bases, with 12 bases between them. The CDR3 DNA sequence: TGTGCCAGCAACCAGGGAATAGGCAATCAGCCCCAGCATTTT. It is translated as CASNQGIGNQPQHF.